These 15 T cell receptor beta chains originate from one sample sequenced in a study of blood T cell repertoires in COVID-19. Clones were read by immunoSEQ multiplex PCR, and TCRdb kept only the in-frame ones, dropping some. The sample records 150,000 to 200,000 clones, around 90% being singletons. The sequenced sample consisted of peripheral blood. These receptor sequences come from a human donor in a cohort sampled during active COVID-19.

This clone has a single count. The chain combines TRBV5-5 with TRBJ1-6; 7 nucleotides line up with TRBD1. The V and J ends lost 1 base and 10 bases, in that order; junction bases with no gene match: 5. The CDR3 contains 14 residues. Germline loops: CDR1 SGHKS, CDR2 YYEKEE (reference sequence). The CDR3 region is CASSLRQGESPLHF. Here the CDR3 DNA reads TGTGCCAGCAGCTTGCGGCAGGGGGAATCACCCCTCCACTTT.

The chain carries TRBV2 and TRBJ1-2; 10 nucleotides line up with TRBD1. Looked up from germline, CDR1 is SNHLY and CDR2 is FYNNEI. This CDR3 is built from 14 residues. The J segment lost 4 bases and the V segment lost 6 bases, leaving 5 bases of the junction unmatched. The CDR3: CASSRQGAVYGYTF. CDR3 DNA: TGTGCCAGCAGCCGACAGGGGGCGGTCTATGGCTACACCTTC. The variable domain in full, with the rest retrieved from reference TRBV2 and TRBJ1-2, is EPEVTQTPSHQVTQMGQEVILRCVPISNHLYFYWYRQILGQKVEFLVSFYNNEISEKSEIFDDQFSVERPDGSNFTLKIRSTKLEDSAMYFCASSRQGAVYGYTFGSGTRLTVV.

V usage is TRBV24-1 and J usage is TRBJ1-2; perhaps TRBD1 as D (5 bases). Germline values: CDR1 KGHDR, CDR2 SFDVKD. V lost 3 bases and J 7 bases, leaving 11 bases between the germline ends. The CDR3 extends over 13 amino acids. The CDR3 loop is CATSDPSGIGYTF. CDR3 nucleotide sequence: TGTGCCACCAGTGATCCCTCAGGGATTGGCTACACCTTC.

The chain links TRBV3-1 (or the pseudogene TRBV3-2) to TRBJ2-3, with 12 nucleotides matching TRBD2. Germline assignment: CDR1 LGHDT and CDR2 YNNKEL (reference sequence). This CDR3 region has 17 residues. Trimming at V came to 4 bases and at J to 2 bases, leaving 7 bases not matched to a gene. CDR3 in DNA: TGTGCCAGCAGCCGCAGACTAGCGGGAGACACCACAGATACGCAGTATTTT. Its protein is CASSRRLAGDTTDTQYF.

In this sample, this clone turned up a few times. This rearrangement joins TRBV5-1 to TRBJ2-7, with D possibly matching TRBD1 (5 bases). With 3 bases removed from V and 5 bases from J, the gap between germline ends came to 12 bases. Germline V CDR1 and CDR2: SGHRS, YFSETQ. The CDR3 totals 13 residues. Here the CDR3 reads CASSSTRVDEQYF. CDR3 DNA: TGCGCCAGCAGCTCCACCAGGGTCGACGAGCAGTACTTC.

Details on this clone: The sample carries other DNA sequences with the same CDR3. V and J are TRBV6-1 and TRBJ1-2; TRBD1 agrees at 7 bases. With V trimmed by 1 base and J by 0 bases, 2 bases remained unmatched. The CDR3 has 15 residues. The germline CDR1 and CDR2 sequences are MNHNS and SASEGT. CDR3 amino acids: CASSEGTGPNYGYTF. In DNA form, the CDR3 reads TGTGCCAGCAGTGAAGGGACAGGCCCTAACTATGGCTACACCTTC.

This clone is a singleton in its sample. The V and J genes are TRBV11-3 and TRBJ2-2; 8 bases are shared with TRBD2. Germline assignment: CDR1 SGHNT and CDR2 YENEEA. This CDR3 is built from 14 residues. After removal of 1 base from V and 8 bases from J, the junction contained 3 bases not matched to a gene. Here the CDR3 DNA reads TGTGCCAGCAGCTTAGGCCCTAGCGGGGGGGAGCTGTTTTTT. Translating gives CASSLGPSGGELFF.

The V and J genes are TRBV5-6 and TRBJ2-1; D might be TRBD1 (6 bases). The CDR3 has 14 amino acids. In germline, CDR1 is SGHDT, CDR2 YYEEEE. V lost 5 bases to trimming and J lost 3 bases, with 12 bases between them. The CDR3 reads CASREQGGYNEQFF. The CDR3 nucleotides read TGTGCCAGCAGGGAACAAGGGGGCTACAATGAGCAGTTCTTC.

This chain uses TRBV19 with TRBJ1-1; TRBD1 agrees at 10 bases. Germline lookup yields CDR1 LNHDA and CDR2 SQIVND (reference sequence). V dropped 8 bases and J dropped 5; count of bases not matched to a gene: 5. The CDR3 runs 13 residues. Here the CDR3 DNA reads TGTGCCAGTTCGACAGGGGGCCGGACTGAAGCTTTCTTT. Translated: CASSTGGRTEAFF.

The chain links TRBV9 to TRBJ1-2; 9 bases agree with TRBD1. The junction had 11 bases not matched to a gene; V was cut back by 3 bases and J by 5 bases. Germline V gene lookup returns CDR1 SGDLS and CDR2 YYNGEE. There are 16 residues in the CDR3. As DNA, the CDR3 is TGTGCCAGCAGCGAAAGCCGGGACAGGGATATATATGGCTACACCTTC. Translating it yields CASSESRDRDIYGYTF. Combining the CDR3 with reference TRBV9 and TRBJ1-2 gives the whole variable domain DSGVTQTPKHLITATGQRVTLRCSPRSGDLSVYWYQQSLDQGLQFLIQYYNGEERAKGNILERFSAQQFPDLHSELNLSSLELGDSALYFCASSESRDRDIYGYTFGSGTRLTVV.

V is TRBV7-8 and J is TRBJ1-5, with 8 bases fitting TRBD1. The CDR3 has 15 residues. Looked up from germline, CDR1 is SGHVS and CDR2 is FQNEAQ. V lost 3 bases and J lost 3; bases outside the gene matches: 4. The CDR3 nucleotides are TGTGCCAGCAGCTTGTATCAGGGGGCCAATCAGCCCCAGCATTTT. Protein product: CASSLYQGANQPQHF.

The chain is built from TRBV7-9 and TRBJ1-2, with 7 bases identical to TRBD1. Germline assignment: CDR1 SEHNR and CDR2 FQNEAQ (reference sequence). This CDR3 is built from 15 residues. With 3 bases clipped from V and 8 bases from J, the junction kept 12 bases outside the gene matches. This CDR3 reads CASSFTRQGLGGYTF. DNA for the CDR3: TGTGCCAGCAGCTTTACTAGACAGGGACTAGGAGGCTACACCTTC.

This clone was observed a handful of times. This chain uses TRBV7-2 with TRBJ2-1; 7 nucleotides match TRBD1. The CDR3 covers 19 residues. J gave up 0 bases and V 4 bases, and 15 bases lay outside the gene matches. Germline V gives CDR1 SGHTA, CDR2 FQGNSA. CDR3 loop: CASSSSGRGPPSSYNEQFF. The DNA for the CDR3 is TGTGCCAGCAGCTCGTCAGGTAGGGGGCCACCTAGCTCCTACAATGAGCAGTTCTTC.

The chain joins TRBV4-3 to TRBJ2-7; 7 nucleotides match TRBD2. After removal of 1 base from V and 2 bases from J, the junction contained 5 bases not matched to a gene. The CDR3 contains 15 residues. In germline, CDR1 is LGHNA, CDR2 YSLEER. CDR3 sequence reads: CASSQGSGAPYEQYF. The CDR3 DNA sequence: TGCGCCAGCAGCCAAGGAAGCGGGGCCCCCTACGAGCAGTACTTC.

The V gene is TRBV2, the J gene TRBJ2-2; 11 bases match TRBD1. This CDR3 has 14 residues. After removal of 5 bases from V and 7 bases from J, the junction contained 3 bases not matched to a gene. Germline CDR1 and CDR2: SNHLY and FYNNEI. CDR3 sequence: CASSKDRGHGELFF. The CDR3, as DNA: TGTGCCAGCAGTAAGGACAGGGGGCACGGGGAGCTGTTTTTT. Full variable domain (remainder filled in from reference TRBV2 and TRBJ2-2): EPEVTQTPSHQVTQMGQEVILRCVPISNHLYFYWYRQILGQKVEFLVSFYNNEISEKSEIFDDQFSVERPDGSNFTLKIRSTKLEDSAMYFCASSKDRGHGELFFGEGSRLTVL.